This T cell receptor beta chain is from a study of T cell changes during pregnancy in multiple sclerosis. The table came from immunoSEQ multiplex PCR; TCRdb's copy has only in-frame clones and leaves some out. The profile shows about 62,000 clones, 80% to 90% of them singletons. The germline V gene has CDR1 MDHEN and CDR2 SYDVKM. The CDR3 contains 16 residues. Trimming cost V 6 bases and J 6 bases, with 23 bases left between them. V usage is TRBV28 and J usage is TRBJ1-2; D is possibly TRBD1 (6 bases). This TCR came from a female donor with multiple sclerosis, enrolled in a pregnancy study. The starting material was peripheral blood, obtained in the first trimester of pregnancy. The CDR3 sequence: CASSGLWGRGSHGYTF. The CDR3 nucleotides read TGTGCCAGCAGCGGACTCTGGGGCAGGGGATCCCATGGCTACACCTTC.